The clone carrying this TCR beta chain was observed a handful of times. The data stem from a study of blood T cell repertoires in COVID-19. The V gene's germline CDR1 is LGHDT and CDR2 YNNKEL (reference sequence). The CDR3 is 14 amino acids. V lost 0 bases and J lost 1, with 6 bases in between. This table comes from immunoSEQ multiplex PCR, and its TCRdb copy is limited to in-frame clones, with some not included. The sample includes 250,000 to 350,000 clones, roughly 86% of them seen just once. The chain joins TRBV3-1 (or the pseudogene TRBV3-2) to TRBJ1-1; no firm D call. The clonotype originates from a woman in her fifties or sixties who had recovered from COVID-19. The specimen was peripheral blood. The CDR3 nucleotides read TGTGCCAGCAGCCAAGAATCCCGGAACACTGAAGCTTTCTTT. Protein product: CASSQESRNTEAFF.